This T cell receptor beta chain derives from a study of T cell responses to AZD1222 COVID-19 vaccine. A word on this clone: What it binds is not known.

Libraries were prepared by immunoSEQ multiplex PCR; TCRdb keeps only in-frame clonotypes and omits some of them. The sample lists over 65,000 clones, about 88% occurring once. V lost 1 base, J lost 3 bases, and 2 bases stayed unmatched. The germline V gene has CDR1 LGHNA and CDR2 YSLEER. This CDR3 comprises 14 residues. General observations from the study: A rise in Spike-specific TCR breadth and depth followed two AZD1222 doses. Among spike-specific TCRs, nearly half reportedly target unmutated variant regions. At baseline, just five to seven AZD1222 recipients tested seropositive. Possibly, clonal diversity was underestimated; donors were largely white British and included more females.

The chain links TRBV4-3 to TRBJ2-5; 7 nucleotides agree with TRBD2. The sequenced sample was peripheral blood, obtained 28 days after the second AZD1222 dose. This receptor was taken from an adult who received the AZD1222 COVID-19 vaccine. CDR3 DNA: TGCGCCAGCAGCCAAGCTCTAGCGGAAGAGACCCAGTACTTC. Translation gives CASSQALAEETQYF.